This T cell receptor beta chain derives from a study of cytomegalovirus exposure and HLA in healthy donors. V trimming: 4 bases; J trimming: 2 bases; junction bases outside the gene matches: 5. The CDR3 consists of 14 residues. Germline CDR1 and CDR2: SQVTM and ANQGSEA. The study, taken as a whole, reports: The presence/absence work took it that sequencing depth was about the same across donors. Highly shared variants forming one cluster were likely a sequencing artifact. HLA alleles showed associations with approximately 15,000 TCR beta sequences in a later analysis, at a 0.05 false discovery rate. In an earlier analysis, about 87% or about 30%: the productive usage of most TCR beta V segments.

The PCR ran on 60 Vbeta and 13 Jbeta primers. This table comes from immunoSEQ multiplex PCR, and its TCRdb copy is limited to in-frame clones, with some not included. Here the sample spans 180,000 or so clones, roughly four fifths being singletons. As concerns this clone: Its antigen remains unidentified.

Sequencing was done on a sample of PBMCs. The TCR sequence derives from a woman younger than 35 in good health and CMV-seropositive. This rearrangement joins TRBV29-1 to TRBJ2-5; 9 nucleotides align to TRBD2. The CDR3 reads CSVASLAGQETQYF. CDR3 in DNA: TGCAGCGTTGCTAGCCTAGCGGGACAAGAGACCCAGTACTTC.